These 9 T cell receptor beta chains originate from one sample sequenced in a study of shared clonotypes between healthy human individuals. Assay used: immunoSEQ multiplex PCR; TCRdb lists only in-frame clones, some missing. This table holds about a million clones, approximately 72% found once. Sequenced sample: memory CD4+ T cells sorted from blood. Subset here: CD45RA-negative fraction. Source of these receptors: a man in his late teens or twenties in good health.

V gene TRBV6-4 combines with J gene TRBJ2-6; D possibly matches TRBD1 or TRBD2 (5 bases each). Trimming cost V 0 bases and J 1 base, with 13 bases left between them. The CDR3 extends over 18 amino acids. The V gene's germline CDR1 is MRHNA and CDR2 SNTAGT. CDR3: CASSDSPGPISGANVLTF. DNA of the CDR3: TGTGCCAGCAGTGACTCCCCGGGACCGATTTCTGGGGCCAACGTCCTGACTTTC.

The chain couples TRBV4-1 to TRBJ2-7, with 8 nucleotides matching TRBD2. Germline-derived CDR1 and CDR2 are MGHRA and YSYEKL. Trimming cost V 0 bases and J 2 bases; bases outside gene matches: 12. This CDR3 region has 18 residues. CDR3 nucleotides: TGCGCCAGCAGCCAAGAGGACTCCAGACGGGGGGGTCCCTACGAGCAGTACTTC. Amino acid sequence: CASSQEDSRRGGPYEQYF.

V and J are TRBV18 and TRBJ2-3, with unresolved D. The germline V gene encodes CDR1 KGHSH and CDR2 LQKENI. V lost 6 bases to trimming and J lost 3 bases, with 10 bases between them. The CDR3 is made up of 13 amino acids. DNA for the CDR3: TGTGCCAGCTCCCCCATACTTACAGATACGCAGTATTTT. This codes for CASSPILTDTQYF.

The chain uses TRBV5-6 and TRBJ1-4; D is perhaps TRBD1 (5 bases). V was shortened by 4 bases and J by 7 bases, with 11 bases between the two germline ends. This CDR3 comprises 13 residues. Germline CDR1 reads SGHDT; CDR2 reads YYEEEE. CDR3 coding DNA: TGTGCCAGCAGCCAGGTAGGGGCTGAAAAACTGTTTTTT. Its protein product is CASSQVGAEKLFF.

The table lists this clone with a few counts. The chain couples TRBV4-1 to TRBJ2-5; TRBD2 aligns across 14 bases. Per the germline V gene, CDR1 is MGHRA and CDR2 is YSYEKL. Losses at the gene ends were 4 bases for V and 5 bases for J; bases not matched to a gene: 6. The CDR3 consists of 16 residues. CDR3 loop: CASSLGLAGVGETQYF. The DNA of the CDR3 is TGCGCCAGCAGCCTGGGACTAGCGGGGGTCGGGGAGACCCAGTACTTC.

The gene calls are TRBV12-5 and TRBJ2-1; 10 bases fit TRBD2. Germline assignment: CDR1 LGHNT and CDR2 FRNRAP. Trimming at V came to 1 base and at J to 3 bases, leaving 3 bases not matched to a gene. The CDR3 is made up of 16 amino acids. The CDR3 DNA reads TGTGCTAGTGGTTTGGGGACTAGCGGACTCTACAATGAGCAGTTCTTC. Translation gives CASGLGTSGLYNEQFF.

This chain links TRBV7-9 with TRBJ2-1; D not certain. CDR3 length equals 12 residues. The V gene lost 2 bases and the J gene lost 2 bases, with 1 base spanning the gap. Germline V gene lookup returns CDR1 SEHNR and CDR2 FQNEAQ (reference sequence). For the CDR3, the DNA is TGTGCCAGCAGCTTAACCTACAATGAGCAGTTCTTC. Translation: CASSLTYNEQFF. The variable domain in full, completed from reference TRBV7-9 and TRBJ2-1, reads DTGVSQNPRHKITKRGQNVTFRCDPISEHNRLYWYRQTLGQGPEFLTYFQNEAQLEKSRLLSDRFSAERPKGSFSTLEIQRTEQGDSAMYLCASSLTYNEQFFGPGTRLTVL.

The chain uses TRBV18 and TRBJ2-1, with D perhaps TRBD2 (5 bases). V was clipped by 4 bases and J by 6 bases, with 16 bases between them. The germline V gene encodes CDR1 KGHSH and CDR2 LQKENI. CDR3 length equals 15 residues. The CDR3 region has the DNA TGTGCCAGCTCACTCCTAGGCTCTGGAGGCAATGAGCAGTTCTTC. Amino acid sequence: CASSLLGSGGNEQFF.

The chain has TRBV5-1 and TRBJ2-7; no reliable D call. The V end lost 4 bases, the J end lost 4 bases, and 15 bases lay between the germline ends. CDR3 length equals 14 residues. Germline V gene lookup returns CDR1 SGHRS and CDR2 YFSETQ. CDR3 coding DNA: TGCGCCAGCAGCATTACCCCGACCGGTTACGAGCAGTACTTC. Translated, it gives CASSITPTGYEQYF.